This note documents a single T cell receptor beta chain sequence. Its antigen is as yet unknown. The sample belongs to a study of T cell responses to AZD1222 COVID-19 vaccine. Study results and caveats: All repertoire sampling was performed exclusively after the peak T cell response. Among AZD1222 vaccinees, only 6 or 7 were seropositive at baseline.

The germline V gene has CDR1 ENHRY and CDR2 SYGVKD. V was clipped by 2 bases and J by 3 bases, with 7 bases between them. The CDR3 is 13 amino acids. Generated by immunoSEQ multiplex PCR, the TCRdb table keeps only in-frame clones and is missing some. The data contain 120,000 or so clones, around 90% of them seen just once; the ten biggest clones take up under 1.5%. The sequencing here drew on peripheral blood, taken on day 0 of AZD1222 vaccination. This receptor was identified in an adult in good health. V usage is TRBV10-3 and J usage is TRBJ1-1, with D maybe TRBD1 (5 bases). The CDR3 is CAISEPGDTEAFF. CDR3 coding DNA: TGTGCCATCAGTGAGCCGGGGGACACTGAAGCTTTCTTT.